This T cell receptor beta chain was sequenced during a study of T cell changes during pregnancy in multiple sclerosis. Libraries were prepared by immunoSEQ multiplex PCR; TCRdb keeps only in-frame clonotypes and omits some of them. This sample has approximately 28,000 clones, with approximately 92% found just once. Trimming took off 5 bases at V and 3 bases at J, with 8 bases between the two ends. The CDR3 loop spans 12 amino acids. Looked up from germline, CDR1 is SGHAT and CDR2 is FQNNGV. This TCR came from a female donor with multiple sclerosis, enrolled in a pregnancy study. The input for sequencing was CD8+ T cells from peripheral blood mononuclear cells, taken in the second trimester of pregnancy. J is TRBJ2-7 and V is TRBV11-2; no definite D call. CDR3 DNA sequence: TGTGCCAGCAGCCCAAACGGCTACGAGCAGTACTTC. Translation: CASSPNGYEQYF.